The rows below give T cell receptor beta chains drawn from one sample of a study of post-analysis software for immune sequencing data. From the PCR reads, TCRdb called clonotypes with MiXCR, one entry per CDR3 protein. The table lists over 700,000 distinct CDR3 sequences, 25% to 30% of them singletons. Sequencing input: blood. Receptors were obtained from a girl aged 5-17 years with multiple sclerosis. The CDR3 runs from the conserved cysteine through the conserved F or W. A D gene is named only where the DNA matches it firmly. Clone size is not always given. Where it is, it says once, few, many or a class for expanded clones.

clone size: NA; V gene: TRBV27; J gene: TRBJ1-5; D gene: NA; CDR3 length: 14; CDR3 protein: CASWVGTYNQPQHF; CDR3 DNA: TGTGCCAGCTGGGTCGGCACCTACAATCAGCCCCAGCATTTT
clone size: NA; V gene: TRBV28; J gene: TRBJ2-5; D gene: NA; CDR3 length: 12; CDR3 protein: CASTPGAETQYF; CDR3 DNA: TGTGCCAGCACCCCTGGGGCGGAGACCCAGTACTTC
clone size: few; V gene: TRBV12-3/TRBV12-4; J gene: TRBJ2-5; D gene: TRBD2; CDR3 length: 17; CDR3 protein: CASSRTGLAGVQETQYF; CDR3 DNA: TGTGCCAGCAGTCGGACGGGACTAGCGGGGGTCCAAGAGACCCAGTACTTC
clone size: NA; V gene: TRBV28; J gene: TRBJ2-7; D gene: TRBD1; CDR3 length: 16; CDR3 protein: CASSEYRGLSSYEQYF; CDR3 DNA: TGTGCCAGCAGTGAGTACAGGGGGCTGAGCTCCTACGAGCAGTACTTC
clone size: NA; V gene: TRBV2; J gene: TRBJ1-5; D gene: NA; CDR3 length: 13; CDR3 protein: CASQARTDQPQHF; CDR3 DNA: TGTGCCAGCCAGGCCCGGACAGATCAGCCCCAGCATTTT
clone size: few; V gene: TRBV28; J gene: TRBJ2-7; D gene: NA; CDR3 length: 15; CDR3 protein: CASTADTTPSYEQYF; CDR3 DNA: TGTGCCAGCACCGCGGACACGACCCCATCCTACGAGCAGTACTTC
clone size: NA; V gene: TRBV6-5; J gene: TRBJ2-1; D gene: NA; CDR3 length: 13; CDR3 protein: CASSLNDAGEQFF; CDR3 DNA: TGTGCCAGCAGCCTCAACGACGCGGGTGAGCAGTTCTTC
clone size: few; V gene: TRBV5-1; J gene: TRBJ2-7; D gene: NA; CDR3 length: 14; CDR3 protein: CASKRQESSYEQYF; CDR3 DNA: TGCGCCAGCAAGCGACAGGAAAGCTCCTACGAGCAGTACTTC
clone size: NA; V gene: TRBV4-1; J gene: TRBJ1-1; D gene: NA; CDR3 length: 17; CDR3 protein: CASSQDSSGTSGGEAFF; CDR3 DNA: TGCGCCAGCAGCCAAGATAGTTCCGGGACATCAGGCGGTGAAGCTTTCTTT
clone size: NA; V gene: TRBV10-3; J gene: TRBJ2-3; D gene: TRBD2; CDR3 length: 14; CDR3 protein: CATGGGDGTDTQYF; CDR3 DNA: TGTGCCACTGGCGGGGGGGATGGCACAGATACGCAGTATTTT
clone size: NA; V gene: TRBV6-4; J gene: TRBJ1-1; D gene: NA; CDR3 length: 14; CDR3 protein: CASSPVGGGTEAFF; CDR3 DNA: TGTGCCAGCAGTCCAGTGGGTGGAGGCACTGAAGCTTTCTTT
clone size: NA; V gene: TRBV6-6; J gene: TRBJ2-2; D gene: TRBD2; CDR3 length: 13; CDR3 protein: CASASGRAGELFF; CDR3 DNA: TGTGCCAGCGCTTCTGGGAGGGCCGGGGAGCTGTTTTTT
clone size: few; V gene: TRBV5-6; J gene: TRBJ2-7; D gene: NA; CDR3 length: 16; CDR3 protein: CASSLSPDPGGSEQYF; CDR3 DNA: TGTGCCAGCAGCTTGTCACCGGACCCAGGGGGGTCCGAGCAGTACTTC
clone size: few; V gene: TRBV20-1; J gene: TRBJ2-3; D gene: TRBD2; CDR3 length: 15; CDR3 protein: CSAGGLAASTDTQYF; CDR3 DNA: TGCAGTGCTGGCGGACTAGCAGCTAGCACAGATACGCAGTATTTT
clone size: NA; V gene: TRBV18; J gene: TRBJ2-1; D gene: NA; CDR3 length: 14; CDR3 protein: CASSPEFVGNEQFF; CDR3 DNA: TGTGCCAGCTCCCCGGAGTTTGTCGGCAATGAGCAGTTCTTC
clone size: NA; V gene: TRBV4-3; J gene: TRBJ2-7; D gene: TRBD2; CDR3 length: 14; CDR3 protein: CASSQWGGRDEQYF; CDR3 DNA: TGCGCCAGCAGCCAGTGGGGGGGTCGGGACGAGCAGTACTTC
clone size: few; V gene: TRBV20-1; J gene: TRBJ2-7; D gene: TRBD1; CDR3 length: 14; CDR3 protein: CSAGDRGLLHEQYF; CDR3 DNA: TGCAGTGCTGGAGACAGGGGATTGCTCCACGAGCAGTACTTC
clone size: NA; V gene: TRBV6-6; J gene: TRBJ2-5; D gene: NA; CDR3 length: 15; CDR3 protein: CASSYVQGSRGTQYF; CDR3 DNA: TGTGCCAGCAGTTACGTGCAGGGGTCGAGGGGGACCCAGTACTTC
clone size: many; V gene: TRBV20-1; J gene: TRBJ1-2; D gene: NA; CDR3 length: 16; CDR3 protein: CSAPWPASLGNYGYTF; CDR3 DNA: TGCAGTGCTCCCTGGCCTGCTAGTCTGGGGAACTATGGCTACACCTTC
clone size: NA; V gene: TRBV4-3; J gene: TRBJ1-1; D gene: TRBD1; CDR3 length: 14; CDR3 protein: CASSQLTGLTEAFF; CDR3 DNA: TGCGCCAGCAGCCAACTGACAGGGTTGACTGAAGCTTTCTTT
clone size: few; V gene: TRBV9; J gene: TRBJ2-3; D gene: NA; CDR3 length: 12; CDR3 protein: CASSPHADTQYF; CDR3 DNA: TGTGCCAGCAGCCCACACGCAGATACGCAGTATTTT
clone size: NA; V gene: TRBV20-1; J gene: TRBJ1-1; D gene: NA; CDR3 length: 14; CDR3 protein: CSARGPGAVDVAFF; CDR3 DNA: TGCAGTGCTAGAGGACCAGGCGCCGTCGACGTAGCTTTCTTT
clone size: many; V gene: TRBV6-6; J gene: TRBJ2-5; D gene: NA; CDR3 length: 13; CDR3 protein: CASIPRWSETQYF; CDR3 DNA: TGTGCCAGCATCCCTAGGTGGTCAGAGACCCAGTACTTC
clone size: NA; V gene: TRBV5-1; J gene: TRBJ1-2; D gene: TRBD1; CDR3 length: 14; CDR3 protein: CASSQIGTDYGYTF; CDR3 DNA: TGCGCCAGCAGCCAAATTGGGACAGATTATGGCTACACCTTC
clone size: few; V gene: TRBV7-2; J gene: TRBJ2-1; D gene: TRBD2; CDR3 length: 16; CDR3 protein: CASSLASGRARNEQFF; CDR3 DNA: TGTGCCAGCAGCTTAGCAAGCGGGAGGGCAAGGAATGAGCAGTTCTTC
clone size: few; V gene: TRBV28; J gene: TRBJ2-5; D gene: NA; CDR3 length: 14; CDR3 protein: CASSFMGRQETQYF; CDR3 DNA: TGTGCCAGCAGTTTCATGGGGAGACAAGAGACCCAGTACTTC
clone size: few; V gene: TRBV20-1; J gene: TRBJ1-6; D gene: NA; CDR3 length: 14; CDR3 protein: CSARQMVDNSPLHF; CDR3 DNA: TGCAGTGCGAGACAGATGGTGGATAATTCACCCCTCCACTTT
clone size: NA; V gene: TRBV5-1; J gene: TRBJ2-5; D gene: TRBD1; CDR3 length: 15; CDR3 protein: CAGSLSGTVQETQYF; CDR3 DNA: TGCGCCGGCAGCCTATCCGGGACAGTCCAAGAGACCCAGTACTTC
clone size: NA; V gene: TRBV11-2; J gene: TRBJ2-3; D gene: NA; CDR3 length: 14; CDR3 protein: CASAPGHRGDTQYF; CDR3 DNA: TGTGCCAGCGCCCCCGGGCATCGGGGAGATACGCAGTATTTT